A selection of T cell receptor beta chains follows, all from one sample in a study of CD8+ T cells in alopecia areata. The table came from immunoSEQ multiplex PCR; TCRdb's copy has only in-frame clones and leaves some out. Among more than 110,000 clones listed, 75% to 85% were seen once. The starting material was CD8+ T cells sorted from blood, obtained at week 4, from a patient treated with tofacitinib. The receptors here all came from a human donor with alopecia areata. CDR3s include the opening cysteine and the closing phenylalanine or tryptophan. D genes are given only for firm matches. For some rows the clone size is stated as once, few or many, or as a class when expanded; others skip it.

v_call: TRBV14; clone_size: -; d_call: TRBD1; j_call: TRBJ2-2; cdr3_nt: TGTGCCAGCAGCCAACCGGGACAGGGTCGCTCCGGGGAGCTGTTTTTT; cdr3_aa: CASSQPGQGRSGELFF
v_call: TRBV12-5; clone_size: -; d_call: TRBD2; j_call: TRBJ2-1; cdr3_nt: TGTGCTAGTGCCGTTCGGGCGGGGGAATACAATGAGCAGTTCTTC; cdr3_aa: CASAVRAGEYNEQFF
v_call: TRBV5-4; clone_size: -; d_call: -; j_call: TRBJ2-5; cdr3_nt: TGTGCCAGCAGCTTCCTTACAGGGACCCAGTACTTC; cdr3_aa: CASSFLTGTQYF
v_call: TRBV5-1; clone_size: -; d_call: -; j_call: TRBJ2-7; cdr3_nt: TGCGCCAGCAGCTTGGTTCCGGGGAGCGGGTACGAGCAGTACTTC; cdr3_aa: CASSLVPGSGYEQYF
v_call: TRBV2; clone_size: few; d_call: TRBD1; j_call: TRBJ2-7; cdr3_nt: TGTGCCAGCAGTGAACAAGTTATTGGACAGGGATACGAGCAGTACTTC; cdr3_aa: CASSEQVIGQGYEQYF
v_call: TRBV7-9; clone_size: -; d_call: -; j_call: TRBJ2-7; cdr3_nt: TGTGCCAGCAGCACTTGGACGGGGGAGGTCTCCGAGCAGTACTTC; cdr3_aa: CASSTWTGEVSEQYF
v_call: TRBV13; clone_size: -; d_call: -; j_call: TRBJ1-2; cdr3_nt: TGTGCCAGCAGCCTTACCGGGGCTGCTAACTATGGCTACACCTTC; cdr3_aa: CASSLTGAANYGYTF
v_call: TRBV2; clone_size: -; d_call: TRBD2; j_call: TRBJ2-1; cdr3_nt: TGTGCTACCCTCTCAGCGGGGGGGGACAATGAGCAGTTCTTC; cdr3_aa: CATLSAGGDNEQFF
v_call: TRBV29-1; clone_size: -; d_call: -; j_call: TRBJ1-2; cdr3_nt: TGCAGCGCCGACAGGCTCTATGGCTACACCTTC; cdr3_aa: CSADRLYGYTF
v_call: TRBV27; clone_size: -; d_call: TRBD2; j_call: TRBJ2-7; cdr3_nt: TGTGCCAGCAGTTTCGGACTAGCGGGGAAAGAGCAGTACTTC; cdr3_aa: CASSFGLAGKEQYF
v_call: TRBV7-8; clone_size: once; d_call: TRBD1; j_call: TRBJ2-5; cdr3_nt: TGTGCCAGCAGCGGGGAGGGGACAGGGACCCTGGGGGCCCAGTACTTC; cdr3_aa: CASSGEGTGTLGAQYF
v_call: TRBV10-2; clone_size: -; d_call: TRBD2; j_call: TRBJ2-1; cdr3_nt: TGCGCCAGCCATAGCGGGGGGGGCCACAATGAGCAGTTCTTC; cdr3_aa: CASHSGGGHNEQFF
v_call: TRBV29-1; clone_size: -; d_call: TRBD1; j_call: TRBJ2-5; cdr3_nt: TGCAGCGTACAGGGGGGCGTTGAGACCCAGTACTTC; cdr3_aa: CSVQGGVETQYF
v_call: TRBV7-2; clone_size: -; d_call: -; j_call: TRBJ2-7; cdr3_nt: TGTGCCAGCAGCTCAGGGTCTGAAGGCAACGAGCAGTACTTC; cdr3_aa: CASSSGSEGNEQYF
v_call: TRBV6-4; clone_size: -; d_call: -; j_call: TRBJ2-7; cdr3_nt: TGTGCCAGCAGCCACTCCTACGAGCAGTACTTC; cdr3_aa: CASSHSYEQYF
v_call: TRBV29-1; clone_size: -; d_call: -; j_call: TRBJ2-6; cdr3_nt: TGCAGCGTTGAACAGGGGTTGGACCTGACTTTC; cdr3_aa: CSVEQGLDLTF
v_call: TRBV6-4; clone_size: -; d_call: -; j_call: TRBJ2-3; cdr3_nt: TGTGCCAGCAGTGACGGGCGGGTCTCAGATACGCAGTATTTT; cdr3_aa: CASSDGRVSDTQYF
v_call: TRBV7-9; clone_size: few; d_call: -; j_call: TRBJ2-4; cdr3_nt: TGTGCCAGCAGCTTCCCCGGGACAATTCAAAACATTCAGTACTTC; cdr3_aa: CASSFPGTIQNIQYF
v_call: TRBV6-6; clone_size: once; d_call: TRBD1; j_call: TRBJ2-7; cdr3_nt: TGTGCCAGCAGTTACAGGACAGGGAAAGCCTACGAGCAGTACTTC; cdr3_aa: CASSYRTGKAYEQYF
v_call: TRBV7-9; clone_size: -; d_call: TRBD1; j_call: TRBJ1-2; cdr3_nt: TGTGCCAGCAGCTTAGGCGGACAGGGATTTGGTGGCTACACCTTC; cdr3_aa: CASSLGGQGFGGYTF
v_call: TRBV2; clone_size: once; d_call: -; j_call: TRBJ1-2; cdr3_nt: TGTGCCAGCAATCTGGCACTCCGCGGCACCTTC; cdr3_aa: CASNLALRGTF
v_call: TRBV7-8; clone_size: -; d_call: -; j_call: TRBJ2-3; cdr3_nt: TGTGCCAGCAGCTACCTTGGCGGCTTCACAGATACGCAGTATTTT; cdr3_aa: CASSYLGGFTDTQYF
v_call: TRBV10-2; clone_size: -; d_call: -; j_call: TRBJ1-2; cdr3_nt: TGCGCCAGCAGTGAGTCGGGGGCAGGGGAAGGCTACACCTTC; cdr3_aa: CASSESGAGEGYTF
v_call: TRBV13; clone_size: -; d_call: TRBD1; j_call: TRBJ2-2; cdr3_nt: TGTGCCAGCAGTTTTCAGGGGGCGCCCGGGGAGCTGTTTTTT; cdr3_aa: CASSFQGAPGELFF
v_call: TRBV29-1; clone_size: -; d_call: TRBD2; j_call: TRBJ2-1; cdr3_nt: TGCAGCGTCCCCTCGGGGACTAGCTCCTACAATGAGCAGTTCTTC; cdr3_aa: CSVPSGTSSYNEQFF
v_call: TRBV2; clone_size: -; d_call: TRBD2; j_call: TRBJ2-7; cdr3_nt: TGTGCCAGCAGCGGGGGGGCCTTTAACGAGCAGTACTTC; cdr3_aa: CASSGGAFNEQYF
v_call: TRBV30; clone_size: -; d_call: TRBD1; j_call: TRBJ1-2; cdr3_nt: TGTGCCTGGAGTACCTTGGACAGGTCGGACTATGGCTACACCTTC; cdr3_aa: CAWSTLDRSDYGYTF
v_call: TRBV6-1; clone_size: -; d_call: TRBD1; j_call: TRBJ2-2; cdr3_nt: TGTGCCAGCAAGATAGGACAGGGTCTGGCCGGGGAGCTGTTTTTT; cdr3_aa: CASKIGQGLAGELFF
v_call: TRBV6-5; clone_size: few; d_call: -; j_call: TRBJ2-1; cdr3_nt: TGTGCCAGCAGTTATGTCGAAAAATGGGGGCAGCAGTTCTTC; cdr3_aa: CASSYVEKWGQQFF
v_call: TRBV13; clone_size: -; d_call: -; j_call: TRBJ1-2; cdr3_nt: TGTGCCAGCAGCTTTGGACAGATAAATGGCTACACCTTC; cdr3_aa: CASSFGQINGYTF
v_call: TRBV18; clone_size: few; d_call: -; j_call: TRBJ2-4; cdr3_nt: TGTGCCAGCTCACCACCTAAGAAGGGGCCCAAAAACATTCAGTACTTC; cdr3_aa: CASSPPKKGPKNIQYF
v_call: TRBV7-9; clone_size: -; d_call: TRBD2; j_call: TRBJ2-7; cdr3_nt: TGTGCCAGCAGCAGGACTAGCGGAACCTACGAGCAGTACTTC; cdr3_aa: CASSRTSGTYEQYF
v_call: TRBV7-9; clone_size: -; d_call: -; j_call: TRBJ2-5; cdr3_nt: TGTGCCAGCAGCCAGAGTGGGCTAGGGGACCAAGAGACCCAGTACTTC; cdr3_aa: CASSQSGLGDQETQYF
v_call: TRBV25-1; clone_size: -; d_call: -; j_call: TRBJ1-1; cdr3_nt: TGTGCCAGCAGTGAATATGAGGGTTTCACTGAAGCTTTCTTT; cdr3_aa: CASSEYEGFTEAFF
v_call: TRBV7-9; clone_size: -; d_call: TRBD1; j_call: TRBJ1-1; cdr3_nt: TGTGCCAGCAGCCACGGACAGGGAATCGACACTGAAGCTTTCTTT; cdr3_aa: CASSHGQGIDTEAFF
v_call: TRBV29-1; clone_size: once; d_call: -; j_call: TRBJ1-2; cdr3_nt: TGCAGCGTTGAATCCGGGGATTCCTATGGCTACACCTTC; cdr3_aa: CSVESGDSYGYTF
v_call: TRBV11-2; clone_size: -; d_call: -; j_call: TRBJ2-7; cdr3_nt: TGTGCCAGCAGCTTAGCCGGCTACGAGCAGTACTTC; cdr3_aa: CASSLAGYEQYF
v_call: TRBV4-1; clone_size: -; d_call: -; j_call: TRBJ2-6; cdr3_nt: TGCGCCAGCAGCCCCCGGGCCTTCCTTTCTGGGGCCAACGTCCTGACTTTC; cdr3_aa: CASSPRAFLSGANVLTF
v_call: TRBV18; clone_size: -; d_call: -; j_call: TRBJ2-7; cdr3_nt: TGTGCCAGCTCACCCGACGGCGCCTACGAGCAGTACTTC; cdr3_aa: CASSPDGAYEQYF
v_call: TRBV4-1; clone_size: -; d_call: -; j_call: TRBJ2-7; cdr3_nt: TGCGCCAGCAGCCAGGGAGGACAAGTCTACGAGCAGTACTTC; cdr3_aa: CASSQGGQVYEQYF
v_call: TRBV4-2; clone_size: -; d_call: -; j_call: TRBJ1-5; cdr3_nt: TGTGCCAGCAGCCAAGACCAGGGATTAAGTCAGCCCCAGCATTTT; cdr3_aa: CASSQDQGLSQPQHF
v_call: TRBV4-3; clone_size: -; d_call: TRBD1; j_call: TRBJ2-3; cdr3_nt: TGCGCCAGCAGGCGGCGGCAGGGGGGCACAGATACGCAGTATTTT; cdr3_aa: CASRRRQGGTDTQYF
v_call: TRBV7-6; clone_size: -; d_call: -; j_call: TRBJ2-7; cdr3_nt: TGTGCCAGCAGCTTAGGCCGACCCTACGAGCAGTACTTC; cdr3_aa: CASSLGRPYEQYF
v_call: TRBV6-1; clone_size: -; d_call: -; j_call: TRBJ2-3; cdr3_nt: TGTGCCAGTACCCCGACTAGCACAGATACGCAGTATTTT; cdr3_aa: CASTPTSTDTQYF
v_call: TRBV10-3; clone_size: -; d_call: TRBD1; j_call: TRBJ2-1; cdr3_nt: TGTGCCATCAGTAGAAGACAGGGGGATTATTACAATGAGCAGTTCTTC; cdr3_aa: CAISRRQGDYYNEQFF
v_call: TRBV7-2; clone_size: -; d_call: -; j_call: TRBJ2-7; cdr3_nt: TGTGCCAGCAGCTTAGGACTTCTCCTGACCTACGAGCAGTACTTC; cdr3_aa: CASSLGLLLTYEQYF
v_call: TRBV27; clone_size: -; d_call: -; j_call: TRBJ2-7; cdr3_nt: TGTGCCAGCAGTCGAGCGGCCGGGAGCGAGCAGTACTTC; cdr3_aa: CASSRAAGSEQYF
v_call: TRBV6-5; clone_size: -; d_call: TRBD1; j_call: TRBJ1-2; cdr3_nt: TGTGCCAGCAGCTCGTTCGAGACAGGGCGCTATGGCTACACCTTC; cdr3_aa: CASSSFETGRYGYTF
v_call: TRBV13; clone_size: -; d_call: TRBD1; j_call: TRBJ2-5; cdr3_nt: TGTGCCAGCAGCCCTCCTACAGGGGGATTCGGGGAGGAGACCCAGTACTTC; cdr3_aa: CASSPPTGGFGEETQYF
v_call: TRBV2; clone_size: -; d_call: -; j_call: TRBJ2-4; cdr3_nt: TGTGCCAGCAGTGATGTCGCCGTAGCCAAAAACATTCAGTACTTC; cdr3_aa: CASSDVAVAKNIQYF
v_call: TRBV4-1; clone_size: once; d_call: TRBD1; j_call: TRBJ2-7; cdr3_nt: TGCGCCAGCAGCCAAGCAGGGGACAGTCTAGCCTACGAGCAGTACTTC; cdr3_aa: CASSQAGDSLAYEQYF
v_call: TRBV10-3; clone_size: -; d_call: TRBD1; j_call: TRBJ1-5; cdr3_nt: TGTGCCATCAGTGAGTCTGAATGGGACAGGGGGTTCCAGCCCCAGCATTTT; cdr3_aa: CAISESEWDRGFQPQHF
v_call: TRBV13; clone_size: -; d_call: TRBD1; j_call: TRBJ1-2; cdr3_nt: TGTGCCAGCAGCGGGGACAGGGAGGAGGGCTACACCTTC; cdr3_aa: CASSGDREEGYTF
v_call: TRBV7-9; clone_size: -; d_call: TRBD1; j_call: TRBJ1-5; cdr3_nt: TGTGCCAGCAGCGCAGGGGGCGGCAATCAGCCCCAGCATTTT; cdr3_aa: CASSAGGGNQPQHF
v_call: TRBV4-1; clone_size: -; d_call: -; j_call: TRBJ2-7; cdr3_nt: TGCGCCAGCAGCCAGGAAATAGGGAGCGGCTCCTACGAGCAGTACTTC; cdr3_aa: CASSQEIGSGSYEQYF
v_call: TRBV29-1; clone_size: few; d_call: -; j_call: TRBJ2-2; cdr3_nt: TGCAGCGTGGTTTGGGTGATGAACACCGGGGAGCTGTTTTTT; cdr3_aa: CSVVWVMNTGELFF
v_call: TRBV2; clone_size: -; d_call: -; j_call: TRBJ1-1; cdr3_nt: TGTGCCAGCAGATGGAGCACTGAAGCTTTCTTT; cdr3_aa: CASRWSTEAFF
v_call: TRBV29-1; clone_size: -; d_call: -; j_call: TRBJ2-5; cdr3_nt: TGCAGCGTTCTCTTGCCGGGGGGCCACGGAGAGACCCAGTACTTC; cdr3_aa: CSVLLPGGHGETQYF
v_call: TRBV27; clone_size: -; d_call: TRBD1; j_call: TRBJ1-2; cdr3_nt: TGTGCCAGCAGTTCCGGGACAGGGGTCTATGGCTACACCTTC; cdr3_aa: CASSSGTGVYGYTF